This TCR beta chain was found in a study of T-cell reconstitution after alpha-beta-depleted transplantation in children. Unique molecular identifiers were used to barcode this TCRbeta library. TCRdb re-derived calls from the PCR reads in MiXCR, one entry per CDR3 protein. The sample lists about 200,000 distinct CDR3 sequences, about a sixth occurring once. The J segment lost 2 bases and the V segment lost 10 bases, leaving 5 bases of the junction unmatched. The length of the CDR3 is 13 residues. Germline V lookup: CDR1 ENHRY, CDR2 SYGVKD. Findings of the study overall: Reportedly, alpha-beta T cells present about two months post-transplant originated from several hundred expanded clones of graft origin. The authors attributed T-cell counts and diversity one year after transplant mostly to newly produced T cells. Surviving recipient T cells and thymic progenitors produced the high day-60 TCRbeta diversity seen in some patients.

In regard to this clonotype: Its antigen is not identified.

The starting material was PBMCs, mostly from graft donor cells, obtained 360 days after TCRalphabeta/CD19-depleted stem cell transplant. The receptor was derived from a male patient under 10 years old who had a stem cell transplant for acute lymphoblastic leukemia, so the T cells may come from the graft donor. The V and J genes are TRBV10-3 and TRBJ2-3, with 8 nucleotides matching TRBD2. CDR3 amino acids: CASRGLATDTQYF. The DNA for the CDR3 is TGTGCCAGCAGAGGACTAGCCACAGATACGCAGTATTTT.